This T cell receptor (beta chain) was identified in a study of blood T cell repertoires in COVID-19. Across the whole study: Specimens from acute and convalescent COVID-19 originated in the United States, Italy and Spain. PBMCs, B-cell-depleted T cells, or T cells provided the cDNA or gDNA that made up the material.

This clone was detected only a few times. Original methodology: Reference gene primer amplification in the assay estimated nucleated cell counts. Measured with immunoSEQ multiplex PCR; TCRdb has only the in-frame clones, and not every one. V and J calls plus clone size are reproduced from that table; the DNA served to infer D and trimming. This repertoire shows about 29,000 clones, approximately 81% found once; its top ten account for 8.5% to 10%. Germline CDR1 is LGHDT and CDR2 is YNNKEL (reference sequence). This CDR3 has 15 residues. V dropped 2 bases and J dropped 12; count of bases not matched to a gene: 9.

This TCR was sampled from a man aged 80 or over with active COVID-19. The sample was peripheral blood. The chain couples TRBV3-1 (or the pseudogene TRBV3-2) to TRBJ2-1, with 11 bases aligning to TRBD2. For the CDR3, the DNA is TGTGCCAGCAGCCAAACTAGCGGGGGAACCCTTGGGCAGTTCTTC. Translated, it gives CASSQTSGGTLGQFF.